This TCR beta chain was captured by sequencing in a study of blood T cell repertoires in COVID-19. Study overall: Samples taken during acute and convalescent COVID-19 were collected in the United States, Italy and Spain. The analysed material was cDNA or gDNA that came from T cells, B-cell-depleted T cells, or PBMCs.

In the study's own analysis: From reference gene primer amplification, estimates of nucleated cell counts were derived. Sequenced by immunoSEQ multiplex PCR; TCRdb stores in-frame clones only, minus some. V and J calls and clone size are those listed in that table; D and trimming were worked out from the DNA. Among 250,000 to 300,000 clones listed, about 90% were seen once. The CDR3 has 15 residues. V lost 3 bases to trimming and J lost 9 bases; unmatched junction nucleotides: 8. Per germline, CDR1 SGHDN and CDR2 FVKESK. This sequence originates from a woman aged 50 to 60 who had recovered from COVID-19. The chain carries TRBV14 and TRBJ2-1; 10 nucleotides match TRBD2. Sequencing was performed on peripheral blood. The CDR3 sequence: CASSQAAGGPVEQFF. CDR3 DNA: TGTGCCAGCAGCCAGGCAGCGGGAGGGCCCGTTGAGCAGTTCTTC.